The 17 T cell receptor beta chains below all came from one sample that was sequenced in a study of T cell changes during pregnancy in multiple sclerosis. The table came from immunoSEQ multiplex PCR; TCRdb's copy has only in-frame clones and leaves some out. The data hold more than 85,000 clones, with about 94% observed a single time. Sequenced material: peripheral blood, taken before pregnancy. The source is a female donor with multiple sclerosis, enrolled in a pregnancy study.

V and J are TRBV5-1 and TRBJ1-1; 10 bases fit TRBD1. This CDR3 comprises 15 residues. Germline V gene sequence: CDR1 SGHRS, CDR2 YFSETQ. Trimming cost V 1 base and J 3 bases; bases outside gene matches: 3. The CDR3 DNA sequence: TGCGCCAGCAGCTTGCGAGGACAGGGGGACACTGAAGCTTTCTTT. It translates to CASSLRGQGDTEAFF.

The chain uses TRBV2 and TRBJ2-1; tentatively, D is TRBD2 (6 bases). The CDR3 runs to 15 residues. Trimming stripped 5 bases from V and 4 bases from J, with 15 bases between. Looked up from germline, CDR1 is SNHLY and CDR2 is FYNNEI. The CDR3 loop is CASSHGDFLYNEQFF. In DNA form, the CDR3 reads TGTGCCAGCAGTCACGGGGACTTTCTATACAATGAGCAGTTCTTC. Together with reference TRBV2 and TRBJ2-1, the CDR3 gives the full variable domain: EPEVTQTPSHQVTQMGQEVILRCVPISNHLYFYWYRQILGQKVEFLVSFYNNEISEKSEIFDDQFSVERPDGSNFTLKIRSTKLEDSAMYFCASSHGDFLYNEQFFGPGTRLTVL.

The chain links TRBV30 to TRBJ2-5; D may be TRBD2 (6 bases). V lost 0 bases to trimming and J lost 4 bases, with 15 bases between them. This CDR3 spans 15 amino acids. CDR1 is GTSNPN and CDR2 is SVGIG in the germline V gene (reference sequence). This CDR3 reads CAWSVNSGWGETQYF. The DNA of the CDR3 is TGTGCCTGGAGTGTAAACAGCGGGTGGGGAGAGACCCAGTACTTC.

The chain links TRBV5-1 to TRBJ2-3, with 12 nucleotides matching TRBD2. Germline lookup yields CDR1 SGHRS and CDR2 YFSETQ. J gave up 3 bases and V 1 base, and 3 bases lay outside the gene matches. CDR3 length: 16 residues. CDR3 DNA sequence: TGCGCCAGCAGCTTGCCTCTAGCGGGAGGGACAGATACGCAGTATTTT. It codes for CASSLPLAGGTDTQYF.

The chain joins TRBV6-5 to TRBJ2-3, with 12 bases identical to TRBD1. The CDR3 covers 13 residues. The germline V gene has CDR1 MNHEY and CDR2 SVGAGI. V trimming: 8 bases; J trimming: 6 bases; junction bases outside the gene matches: 3. CDR3 loop: CASGDRGRDTQYF. CDR3 bases: TGTGCCAGCGGGGACAGGGGGCGGGATACGCAGTATTTT.

This chain connects TRBV19 to TRBJ2-2, with D possibly matching TRBD2 (6 bases). V was cut by 6 bases and J by 4 bases, with 24 bases left in between. Germline CDR1 reads LNHDA; CDR2 reads SQIVND (reference sequence). This CDR3 comprises 18 residues. CDR3 nucleotides: TGTGCCAGTAGGGTTATTCTGAGGGGACTCGGTGGCACCGGGGAGCTGTTTTTT. Amino acid sequence: CASRVILRGLGGTGELFF. Looking up the rest from reference TRBV19 and TRBJ2-2 gives the full variable domain: DGGITQSPKYLFRKEGQNVTLSCEQNLNHDAMYWYRQDPGQGLRLIYYSQIVNDFQKGDIAEGYSVSREKKESFPLTVTSAQKNPTAFYLCASRVILRGLGGTGELFFGEGSRLTVL.

The rearrangement links TRBV5-4 to TRBJ2-5, with D tentatively TRBD1 (5 bases). The CDR3 is 13 amino acids. Germline CDR1 reads SGHNT; CDR2 reads YYREEE (reference sequence). Trimming left V 0 bases short and J 4 bases short, with 7 bases between. The CDR3, as DNA: TGTGCCAGCAGCTTGGTAGGGGCAGAGACCCAGTACTTC. Protein sequence: CASSLVGAETQYF.

This chain uses TRBV5-1 with TRBJ2-6; D uncertain. Germline loops: CDR1 SGHRS, CDR2 YFSETQ. This CDR3 has 15 amino acids. V was shortened by 0 bases and J by 0 bases, with 4 bases between the two germline ends. CDR3 sequence reads: CASSLDFSGANVLTF. The CDR3 DNA sequence: TGCGCCAGCAGCTTGGACTTCTCTGGGGCCAACGTCCTGACTTTC.

The rearrangement links TRBV14 to TRBJ2-3; the D gene is possibly TRBD1 (6 bases). The CDR3 has 14 amino acids. The V gene's germline CDR1 is SGHDN and CDR2 FVKESK. Between the trimmed V and J ends, which lost 3 bases and 5 bases, there was a span of 12 bases. The CDR3 DNA sequence: TGTGCCAGCAGCCAGGCAGGGGATCAAGATACGCAGTATTTT. Protein sequence: CASSQAGDQDTQYF.

CDR3 in DNA: TGTGCCAGCAGCTTGGGACTAGCGGGAGTCTCAGATACGCAGTATTTT. Its protein product is CASSLGLAGVSDTQYF. The chain has TRBV5-6 and TRBJ2-3; TRBD2 matches at 12 bases. Germline V lookup: CDR1 SGHDT, CDR2 YYEEEE. This CDR3 is built from 16 residues. V lost 0 bases and J lost 4; bases outside the gene matches: 3.

This clone was picked up one time. The chain uses TRBV4-1 and TRBJ2-1; 8 bases are shared with TRBD2. V shed 4 bases, J shed 3 bases, and the junction held 8 bases outside the gene matches. The CDR3 contains 16 residues. Germline V gene data show CDR1 as MGHRA and CDR2 as YSYEKL. DNA for the CDR3: TGCGCCAGCAGCCCTATAGCGGGAACTATCTACAATGAGCAGTTCTTC. Translation gives CASSPIAGTIYNEQFF.

The CDR3 nucleotides are TGTGCCAGCAGCTTAGCGGGACAACAGCAGTTCTTC. It yields the protein CASSLAGQQQFF. V usage is TRBV11-2 and J usage is TRBJ2-1; perhaps TRBD1 as D (6 bases). CDR3 size: 12 residues. Germline V lookup: CDR1 SGHAT, CDR2 FQNNGV. The V and J ends lost 1 base and 11 bases respectively, with 9 bases between them.

The chain uses TRBV2 and TRBJ2-7; 7 positions agree with TRBD1. This CDR3 is built from 15 residues. Germline-derived CDR1 and CDR2 are SNHLY and FYNNEI. Trimming took 4 bases from V and 1 from J; bases not matched to a gene: 7. CDR3 loop: CASSGGPGQSYEQYF. CDR3 in DNA: TGTGCCAGCAGTGGAGGTCCGGGACAGTCCTACGAGCAGTACTTC.

The V and J genes are TRBV9 and TRBJ2-7; 10 bases map to TRBD2. J lost 6 bases, V lost 0 bases, and 6 bases had no gene match. This CDR3 contains 15 residues. Germline V gene lookup returns CDR1 SGDLS and CDR2 YYNGEE. The CDR3 spells CASSVGLAGEAEQYF. In DNA form, the CDR3 reads TGTGCCAGCAGCGTAGGCCTAGCGGGAGAGGCCGAGCAGTACTTC.

This chain connects TRBV29-1 to TRBJ1-2; D is uncertain. Germline CDR1 reads SQVTM; CDR2 reads ANQGSEA. This CDR3 contains 13 residues. V shed 2 bases and J shed 8 bases, with 15 bases lying between them. The CDR3 region has the DNA TGCAGCGTTGAATTCTTATCAGAAAGAGGCTACACCTTC. It specifies CSVEFLSERGYTF.

The V and J genes are TRBV5-1 and TRBJ1-2; D is uncertain. Trimming took off 0 bases at V and 5 bases at J, with 11 bases between the two ends. This CDR3 is 14 amino acids long. Per the germline V gene, CDR1 is SGHRS and CDR2 is YFSETQ. The CDR3 region is CASSLEAGRYGYTF. CDR3 coding DNA: TGCGCCAGCAGCTTGGAGGCAGGAAGATATGGCTACACCTTC.

The rearrangement joins TRBV5-4 to TRBJ2-1, with D perhaps TRBD2 (6 bases). Germline V gives CDR1 SGHNT, CDR2 YYREEE (reference sequence). V was shortened by 2 bases and J by 6 bases, with 15 bases between the two germline ends. The CDR3 spans 15 residues. CDR3 region: CASSFGRLGLNEQFF. CDR3 sequence (DNA): TGTGCCAGCAGCTTCGGTCGACTAGGTCTCAATGAGCAGTTCTTC. Together with reference TRBV5-4 and TRBJ2-1, the CDR3 gives the full variable domain: ETGVTQSPTHLIKTRGQQVTLRCSSQSGHNTVSWYQQALGQGPQFIFQYYREEENGRGNFPPRFSGLQFPNYSSELNVNALELDDSALYLCASSFGRLGLNEQFFGPGTRLTVL.